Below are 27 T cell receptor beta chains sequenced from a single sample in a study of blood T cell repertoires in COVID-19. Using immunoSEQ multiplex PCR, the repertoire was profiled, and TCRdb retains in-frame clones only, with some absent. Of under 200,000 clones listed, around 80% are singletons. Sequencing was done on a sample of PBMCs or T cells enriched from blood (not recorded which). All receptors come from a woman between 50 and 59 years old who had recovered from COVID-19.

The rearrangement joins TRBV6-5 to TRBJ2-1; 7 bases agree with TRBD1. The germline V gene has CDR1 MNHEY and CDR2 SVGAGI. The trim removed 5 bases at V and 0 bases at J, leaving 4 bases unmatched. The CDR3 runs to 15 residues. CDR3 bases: TGTGCCAGCAGTCGGGACAGCAGCTCCTACAATGAGCAGTTCTTC. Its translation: CASSRDSSSYNEQFF.

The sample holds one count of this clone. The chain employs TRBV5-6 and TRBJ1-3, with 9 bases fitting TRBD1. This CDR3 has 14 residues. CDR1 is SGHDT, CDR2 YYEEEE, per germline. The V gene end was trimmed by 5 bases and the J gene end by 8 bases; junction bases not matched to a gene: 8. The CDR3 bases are TGTGCCAGCAGTTTTCCGGGACAGGGAGACACCATATATTTT. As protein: CASSFPGQGDTIYF.

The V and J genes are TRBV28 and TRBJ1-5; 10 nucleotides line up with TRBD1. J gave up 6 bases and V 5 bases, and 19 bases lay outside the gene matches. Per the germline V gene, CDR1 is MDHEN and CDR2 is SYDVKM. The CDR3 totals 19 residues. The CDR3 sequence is CASSEPGTGVWPAGQPQHF. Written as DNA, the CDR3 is TGTGCCAGCAGTGAACCCGGGACAGGGGTTTGGCCGGCGGGTCAGCCCCAGCATTTT.

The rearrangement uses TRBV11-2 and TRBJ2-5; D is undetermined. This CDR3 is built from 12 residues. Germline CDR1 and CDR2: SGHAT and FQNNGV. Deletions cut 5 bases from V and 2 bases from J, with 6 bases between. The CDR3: CASSIRQETQYF. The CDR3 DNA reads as TGTGCCAGCAGCATTCGTCAAGAGACCCAGTACTTC.

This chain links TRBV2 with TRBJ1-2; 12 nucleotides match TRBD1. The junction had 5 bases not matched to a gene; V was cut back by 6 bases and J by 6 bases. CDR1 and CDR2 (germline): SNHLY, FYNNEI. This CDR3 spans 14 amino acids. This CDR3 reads CASSRGQGAHGYTF. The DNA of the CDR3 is TGTGCCAGCAGCCGGGGACAGGGGGCGCATGGCTACACCTTC. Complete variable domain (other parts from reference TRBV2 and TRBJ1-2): EPEVTQTPSHQVTQMGQEVILRCVPISNHLYFYWYRQILGQKVEFLVSFYNNEISEKSEIFDDQFSVERPDGSNFTLKIRSTKLEDSAMYFCASSRGQGAHGYTFGSGTRLTVV.

The CDR3 nucleotides read TGCGCCAGCAGCCATTCCTACGAGCAGTACTTC. The encoded protein is CASSHSYEQYF. The chain couples TRBV5-1 to TRBJ2-7; no firm D call. The V gene lost 4 bases and the J gene lost 1 base, with 3 bases spanning the gap. Germline CDR1 and CDR2: SGHRS and YFSETQ. CDR3 length: 11 amino acids.

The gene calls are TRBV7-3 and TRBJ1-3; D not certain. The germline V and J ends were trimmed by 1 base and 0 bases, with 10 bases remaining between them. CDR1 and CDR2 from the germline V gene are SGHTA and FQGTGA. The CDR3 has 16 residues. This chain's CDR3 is CASSLKPAPSGNTIYF. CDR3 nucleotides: TGTGCCAGCAGCTTAAAGCCTGCCCCCTCTGGAAACACCATATATTTT.

CDR3: CASSLESVGGAIRSYNEQFF. The CDR3 DNA reads as TGTGCCAGCAGCTTAGAGTCGGTCGGGGGGGCTATCAGGTCCTACAATGAGCAGTTCTTC. The gene calls are TRBV11-3 and TRBJ2-1, with 8 bases identical to TRBD2. Trimming removed 0 bases from V and 1 base from J; junction bases left unmatched: 14. CDR1 SGHNT and CDR2 YENEEA come from the germline V gene. This CDR3 is 20 amino acids long.

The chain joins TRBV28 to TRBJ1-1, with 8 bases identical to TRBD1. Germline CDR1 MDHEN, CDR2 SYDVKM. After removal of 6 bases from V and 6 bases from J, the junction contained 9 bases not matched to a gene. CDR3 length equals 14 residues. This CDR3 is CASSLPDRGAEAFF. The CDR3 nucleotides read TGTGCCAGCAGCTTACCCGACAGGGGAGCTGAAGCTTTCTTT. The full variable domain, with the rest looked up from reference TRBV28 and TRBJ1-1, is DVKVTQSSRYLVKRTGEKVFLECVQDMDHENMFWYRQDPGLGLRLIYFSYDVKMKEKGDIPEGYSVSREKKERFSLILESASTNQTSMYLCASSLPDRGAEAFFGQGTRLTVV.

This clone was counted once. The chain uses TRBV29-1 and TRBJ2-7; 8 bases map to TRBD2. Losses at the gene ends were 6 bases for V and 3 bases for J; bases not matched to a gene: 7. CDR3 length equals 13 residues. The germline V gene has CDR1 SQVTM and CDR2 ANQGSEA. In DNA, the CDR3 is TGCAGCGTAGCCAGCGGGGGCCTCTACGAGCAGTACTTC. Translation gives CSVASGGLYEQYF.

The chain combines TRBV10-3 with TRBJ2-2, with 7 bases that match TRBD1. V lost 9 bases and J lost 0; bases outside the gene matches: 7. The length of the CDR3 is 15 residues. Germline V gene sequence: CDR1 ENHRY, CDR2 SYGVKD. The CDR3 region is CAISPGQTNTGELFF. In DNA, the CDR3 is TGTGCCATTTCCCCGGGACAGACGAACACCGGGGAGCTGTTTTTT.

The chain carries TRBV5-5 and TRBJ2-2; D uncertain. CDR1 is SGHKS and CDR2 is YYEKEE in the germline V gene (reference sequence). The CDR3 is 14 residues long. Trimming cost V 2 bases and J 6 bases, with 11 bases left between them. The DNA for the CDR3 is TGTGCCAGCAGCTTCTCCAGTGTGGCCGGGGAGCTGTTTTTT. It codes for CASSFSSVAGELFF.

The CDR3 nucleotides read TGTGCCAGCAGTTTGATAGACAGGCTCGGGTACGAGCAGTACTTC. Translated: CASSLIDRLGYEQYF. The chain has TRBV28 and TRBJ2-7; weak D call: TRBD1 (6 bases). Trimming took 3 bases from V and 4 from J, leaving 16 bases between them. The CDR3 covers 15 residues. Germline CDR1 MDHEN, CDR2 SYDVKM.

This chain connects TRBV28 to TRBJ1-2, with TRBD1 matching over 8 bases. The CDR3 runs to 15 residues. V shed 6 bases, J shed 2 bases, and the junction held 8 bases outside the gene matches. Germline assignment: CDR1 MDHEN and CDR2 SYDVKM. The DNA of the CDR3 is TGTGCCAGCAGACTCAGAGGACAGGGAAACTATGGCTACACCTTC. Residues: CASRLRGQGNYGYTF.

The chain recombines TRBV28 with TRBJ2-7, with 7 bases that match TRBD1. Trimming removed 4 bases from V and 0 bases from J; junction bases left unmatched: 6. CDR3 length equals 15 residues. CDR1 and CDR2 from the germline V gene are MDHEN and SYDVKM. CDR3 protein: CASSSWTGPSYEQYF. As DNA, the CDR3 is TGTGCCAGCAGTTCCTGGACAGGACCCTCCTACGAGCAGTACTTC.

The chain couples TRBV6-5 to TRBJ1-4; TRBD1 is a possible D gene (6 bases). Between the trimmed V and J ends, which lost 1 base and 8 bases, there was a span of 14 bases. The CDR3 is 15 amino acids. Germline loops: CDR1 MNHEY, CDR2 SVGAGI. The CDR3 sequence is CASSYYRERGEKLFF. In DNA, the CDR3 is TGTGCCAGCAGTTACTACAGGGAAAGAGGGGAAAAACTGTTTTTT.

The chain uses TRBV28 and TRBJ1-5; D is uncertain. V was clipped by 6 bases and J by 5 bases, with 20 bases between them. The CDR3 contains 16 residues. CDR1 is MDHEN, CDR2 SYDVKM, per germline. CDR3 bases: TGTGCCAGCAGGCATAAGGCGGGGTATGGCGATCAGCCCCAGCATTTT. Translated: CASRHKAGYGDQPQHF.

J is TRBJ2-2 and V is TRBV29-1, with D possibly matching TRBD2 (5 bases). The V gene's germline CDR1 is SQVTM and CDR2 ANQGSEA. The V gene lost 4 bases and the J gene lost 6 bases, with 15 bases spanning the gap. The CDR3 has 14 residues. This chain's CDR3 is CSVALGRRAGELFF. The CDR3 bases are TGCAGCGTTGCTTTAGGGAGACGAGCCGGGGAGCTGTTTTTT.

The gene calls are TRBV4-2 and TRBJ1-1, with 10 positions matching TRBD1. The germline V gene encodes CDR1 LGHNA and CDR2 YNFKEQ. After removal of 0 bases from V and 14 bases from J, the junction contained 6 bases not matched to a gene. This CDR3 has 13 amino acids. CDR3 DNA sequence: TGTGCCAGCAGCCAAGAGTTGGGACAGGGGCGGTTCTTT. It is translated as CASSQELGQGRFF.

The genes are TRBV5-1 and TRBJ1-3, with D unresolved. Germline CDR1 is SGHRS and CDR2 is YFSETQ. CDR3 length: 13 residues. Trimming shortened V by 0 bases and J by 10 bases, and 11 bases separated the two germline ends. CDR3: CASSLGDRETIYF. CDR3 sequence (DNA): TGCGCCAGCAGCTTGGGCGATCGCGAGACCATATATTTT.

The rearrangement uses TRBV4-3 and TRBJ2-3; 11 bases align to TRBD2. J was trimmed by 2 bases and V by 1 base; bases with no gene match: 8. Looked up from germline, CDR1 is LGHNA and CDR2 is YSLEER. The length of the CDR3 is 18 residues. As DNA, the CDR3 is TGCGCCAGCAGCCAAGCGGGGGTAGCGGGAGGGGTCACAGATACGCAGTATTTT. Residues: CASSQAGVAGGVTDTQYF.

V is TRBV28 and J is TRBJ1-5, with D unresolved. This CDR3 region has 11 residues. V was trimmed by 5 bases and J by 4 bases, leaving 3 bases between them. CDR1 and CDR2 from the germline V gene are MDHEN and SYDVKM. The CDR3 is CASSENQPQHF. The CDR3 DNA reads TGTGCCAGCAGTGAGAATCAGCCCCAGCATTTT.

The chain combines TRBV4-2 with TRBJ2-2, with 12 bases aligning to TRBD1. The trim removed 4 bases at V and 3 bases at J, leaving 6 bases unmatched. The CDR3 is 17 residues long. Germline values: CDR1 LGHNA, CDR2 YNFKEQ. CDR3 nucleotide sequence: TGTGCCAGCAGCCTAGGGACAGGGGGCGCTTACACCGGGGAGCTGTTTTTT. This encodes CASSLGTGGAYTGELFF.

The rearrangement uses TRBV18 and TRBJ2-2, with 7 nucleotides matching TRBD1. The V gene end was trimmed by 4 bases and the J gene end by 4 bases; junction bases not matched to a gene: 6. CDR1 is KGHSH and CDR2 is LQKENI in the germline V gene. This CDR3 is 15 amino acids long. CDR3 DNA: TGTGCCAGCTCACGAGGACAGGAAACCACCGGGGAGCTGTTTTTT. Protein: CASSRGQETTGELFF.

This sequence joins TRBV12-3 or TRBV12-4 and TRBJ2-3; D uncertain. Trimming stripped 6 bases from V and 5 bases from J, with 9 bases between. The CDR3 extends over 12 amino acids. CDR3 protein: CASSPSGDTQYF. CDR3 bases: TGTGCCAGCAGCCCTTCGGGAGATACGCAGTATTTT.

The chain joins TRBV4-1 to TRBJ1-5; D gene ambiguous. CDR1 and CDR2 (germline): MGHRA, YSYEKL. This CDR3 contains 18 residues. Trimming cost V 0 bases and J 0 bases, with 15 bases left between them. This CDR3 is CASSQDPLAGNSNQPQHF. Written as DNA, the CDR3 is TGCGCCAGCAGCCAAGACCCTCTGGCGGGCAATAGCAATCAGCCCCAGCATTTT.

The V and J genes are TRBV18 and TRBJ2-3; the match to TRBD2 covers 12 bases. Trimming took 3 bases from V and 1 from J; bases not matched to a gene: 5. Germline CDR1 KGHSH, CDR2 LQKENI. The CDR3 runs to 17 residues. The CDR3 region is CASSPTASGGGTDTQYF. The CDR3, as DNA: TGTGCCAGCTCACCCACCGCTAGCGGGGGGGGCACAGATACGCAGTATTTT.